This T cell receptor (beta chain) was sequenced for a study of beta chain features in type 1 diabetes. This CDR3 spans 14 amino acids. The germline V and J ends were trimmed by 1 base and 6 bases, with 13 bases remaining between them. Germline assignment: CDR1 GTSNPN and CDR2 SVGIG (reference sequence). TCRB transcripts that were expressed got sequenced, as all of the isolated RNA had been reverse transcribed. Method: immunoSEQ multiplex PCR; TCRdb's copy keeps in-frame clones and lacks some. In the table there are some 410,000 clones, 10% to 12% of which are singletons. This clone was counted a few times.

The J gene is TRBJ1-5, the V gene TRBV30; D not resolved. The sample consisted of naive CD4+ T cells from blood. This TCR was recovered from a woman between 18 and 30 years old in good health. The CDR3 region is CAWSAFRQGQPQHF. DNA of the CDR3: TGTGCCTGGAGTGCTTTCCGTCAAGGTCAGCCCCAGCATTTT. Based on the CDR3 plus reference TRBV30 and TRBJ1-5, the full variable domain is SQTIHQWPATLVQPVGSPLSLECTVEGTSNPNLYWYRQAAGRGLQLLFYSVGIGQISSEVPQNLSASRPQDRQFILSSKKLLLSDSGFYLCAWSAFRQGQPQHFGDGTRLSIL.